A selection of T cell receptor beta chains follows, all from one sample in a study of blood T cells in healthy people across ages. TCRdb ran MiXCR on the 5' RACE reads and lists one entry per CDR3 protein. The sample contains approximately 1.5 million distinct CDR3 sequences, approximately 32% of which appear only once. Sequencing was carried out using blood. All receptors come from a woman in her twenties or thirties in good health. Both conserved end residues are part of each CDR3. D genes are given only for firm matches. Not all rows give a size; the values are once, few, many and, for expanded clones, a class.

clone size | CDR3 length | J gene | V gene | D gene | CDR3 DNA | CDR3 protein
- | 15 | TRBJ2-2 | TRBV21-1 | - | TGTGCCAGCAGATCCGGGACAGACACCACCGGGGAGCTGTTTTTT | CASRSGTDTTGELFF
few | 14 | TRBJ2-7 | TRBV6-6 | - | TGTGCCAGCAGTTTTTACAAGAGTCCCTACGAGCAGTACTTC | CASSFYKSPYEQYF
- | 15 | TRBJ2-1 | TRBV5-1 | - | TGCGCCAGCAGCTTGATAAGGAACTCCTACAATGAGCAGTTCTTC | CASSLIRNSYNEQFF
- | 13 | TRBJ1-5 | TRBV2 | - | TGTGCCAGCAAAGGGGATAGCAATCAGCCCCAGCATTTT | CASKGDSNQPQHF
once | 12 | TRBJ2-7 | TRBV20-1 | - | TGCAGTGCTGGAGGGGGCCTGGGTGAGCAGTACTTC | CSAGGGLGEQYF
many | 13 | TRBJ1-2 | TRBV20-1 | - | TGCAGTGCTAGAAACCGGGACACCTATGGCTACACCTTC | CSARNRDTYGYTF
- | 14 | TRBJ2-3 | TRBV11-2 | - | TGTGCCAGCAGCTTAGACAACGGCACAGATACGCAGTATTTT | CASSLDNGTDTQYF
- | 14 | TRBJ2-5 | TRBV4-2 | - | TGTGCCAGCAGCCATCCCGGGGGCCAAGAGACCCAGTACTTC | CASSHPGGQETQYF
- | 15 | TRBJ2-7 | TRBV4-1 | TRBD1 | TGCGCCAGCAGCCAAGAGATATCAGGGGGCTACGAGCAGTACTTC | CASSQEISGGYEQYF
few | 16 | TRBJ2-6 | TRBV5-1 | - | TGCGCCAGCAGCTTGGTCGGGTTGTCTGGGGCCAACGTCCTGACTTTC | CASSLVGLSGANVLTF
- | 14 | TRBJ2-5 | TRBV15 | TRBD1 | TGTGCCACCAGCAGAGATGGGACAGAAGAGACCCAGTACTTC | CATSRDGTEETQYF
- | 15 | TRBJ1-1 | TRBV9 | - | TGTGCCAGCAGCCCCCGGCCTCGGGCGGACACTGAAGCTTTCTTT | CASSPRPRADTEAFF
- | 14 | TRBJ2-3 | TRBV13 | - | TGTGCCAGCTGTGAGGGCAGACCCACAGATACGCAGTATTTT | CASCEGRPTDTQYF
few | 13 | TRBJ2-3 | TRBV20-1 | - | TGCAGTGCTAGGGAGGTCGCAACAGATACGCAGTATTTT | CSAREVATDTQYF
few | 15 | TRBJ2-7 | TRBV7-2 | - | TGTGCCAGCAGGTTGGCGGGGACAGCCTCTTACGAGCAGTACTTC | CASRLAGTASYEQYF
- | 14 | TRBJ1-5 | TRBV7-9 | - | TGTGCCAGCAGCTGGACCGGGGTGGTTTGGCCCCAGCATTTT | CASSWTGVVWPQHF
- | 12 | TRBJ1-5 | TRBV10-3 | - | TGTGCCATCAGTGCGGGGGATCAGCCCCAGCATTTT | CAISAGDQPQHF
- | 16 | TRBJ2-7 | TRBV15 | - | TGTGCCACCAGCAGGGCCAGGAGCGAAGGCTCCTACGAGCAGTACTTC | CATSRARSEGSYEQYF
few | 13 | TRBJ2-7 | TRBV20-1 | - | TGCAGTGCTAGAGCCCCGGGCTCCTACGAGCAGTACTTC | CSARAPGSYEQYF
few | 13 | TRBJ2-1 | TRBV6-1 | TRBD2 | TGTGCCAGCCATCTGATAGCGGGCTCCATTAAGTTCTTC | CASHLIAGSIKFF
- | 14 | TRBJ1-2 | TRBV7-9 | - | TGTGCCAGCAGCCCGACGGGGCTTGGGGGCGGCTACACCTTC | CASSPTGLGGGYTF
few | 15 | TRBJ2-1 | TRBV5-1 | - | TGCGCCAGCAGCTTGGGGCTAGAAGTCTACAATGAGCAGTTCTTC | CASSLGLEVYNEQFF
- | 15 | TRBJ2-3 | TRBV20-1 | TRBD2 | TGCAGTTTCGCCACCGGGACTAGCGTTTCAGATACGCAGTATTTT | CSFATGTSVSDTQYF